Listed below are T cell receptor beta chains from one sample, sequenced in a study of T cells expressing NK-cell markers. TCRdb re-called the 5' RACE reads and shows each CDR3 protein once, DNA omitted. The sample includes 250,000 or so distinct CDR3 sequences. Sequenced input: blood T cells: a sorted CD56 or NKG2C T cell subset, CD4+ or CD8+ T cells, or bulk PBMC T cells (not recorded which). These receptors originate from a woman between 18 and 69 years old in good health. The CDR3 runs from the conserved cysteine through the conserved F or W.

J: TRBJ2-1
V: TRBV4-3
CDR3: CASSQDGRGGVYNEQFF

J: TRBJ2-2
V: TRBV20-1
CDR3: CSARTRPGYTGELFF

J: TRBJ2-1
V: TRBV11-2
CDR3: CASSLYLGGLTYNEQFF

J: TRBJ2-7
V: TRBV28
CDR3: CASSLPGLADARDEQYF

J: TRBJ1-4
V: TRBV6-1
CDR3: CASTLRRGQGNEKLFF

J: TRBJ1-6
V: TRBV19
CDR3: CASHGGLSYNSPLHF

J: TRBJ2-7
V: TRBV28
CDR3: CASWSTALGYEQYF

J: TRBJ2-3
V: TRBV7-3
CDR3: CASSLFGGHTDTQYF

J: TRBJ2-1
V: TRBV7-6
CDR3: CASSPRGGTSGGSEQFF

J: TRBJ2-5
V: TRBV29-1
CDR3: CSVPDRGRPQETQYF

J: TRBJ2-5
V: TRBV20-1
CDR3: CSALLASGQETQYF

J: TRBJ1-1
V: TRBV7-2
CDR3: CASSLVGREAFF

J: TRBJ2-6
V: TRBV29-1
CDR3: CSVGESGANVLTF

J: TRBJ1-1
V: TRBV15
CDR3: CATSRGVEGLEAFF

J: TRBJ2-1
V: TRBV6-5
CDR3: CASSYESVSYNEQFF

J: TRBJ2-7
V: TRBV20-1
CDR3: CSAPGSGRKYEQYF

J: TRBJ1-5
V: TRBV4-3
CDR3: CASSQGSGLSNQPQHF

J: TRBJ1-6
V: TRBV12-3/TRBV12-4
CDR3: CASRPTDRTAYNSPLHF

J: TRBJ2-5
V: TRBV20-1
CDR3: CSARERGGRETQYF

J: TRBJ1-2
V: TRBV7-3
CDR3: CASSLGTDPYTF

J: TRBJ2-1
V: TRBV29-1
CDR3: CSVGGVREGNYNEQFF

J: TRBJ1-2
V: TRBV3-1
CDR3: CASSREPASYGYTF

J: TRBJ1-2
V: TRBV7-9
CDR3: CASSSDSTTSYGYTF

J: TRBJ2-7
V: TRBV28
CDR3: CASSLRASGRAGDYEQYF

J: TRBJ2-7
V: TRBV18
CDR3: CASSHSTPGQRRYEQYF

J: TRBJ1-4
V: TRBV29-1
CDR3: CSVGLPIELFF

J: TRBJ2-5
V: TRBV29-1
CDR3: CSVAGLETQYF

J: TRBJ1-2
V: TRBV10-3
CDR3: CAISESSADGYTF

J: TRBJ2-3
V: TRBV20-1
CDR3: CSASGRANGTDTQYF

J: TRBJ2-7
V: TRBV28
CDR3: CASSFGGSESYEQYF

J: TRBJ2-6
V: TRBV30
CDR3: CAWSIWTGTGANVLTF

J: TRBJ2-1
V: TRBV10-3
CDR3: CAITRGPTYNEQFF

J: TRBJ1-2
V: TRBV20-1
CDR3: CSASRTREGYTF

J: TRBJ1-1
V: TRBV3-1
CDR3: CASSQDRMNTEAFF

J: TRBJ2-2
V: TRBV11-2
CDR3: CASSSRHGGGELFF

J: TRBJ1-2
V: TRBV20-1
CDR3: CSARTDPLYGYTF

J: TRBJ2-1
V: TRBV20-1
CDR3: CSATKPGQGAREQFF

J: TRBJ1-5
V: TRBV6-2/TRBV6-3
CDR3: CASRSSGEPQHF

J: TRBJ1-1
V: TRBV6-1
CDR3: CASSARTGLNTEAFF

J: TRBJ2-3
V: TRBV6-2/TRBV6-3
CDR3: CASSYHLVPDTQYF

J: TRBJ2-1
V: TRBV6-1
CDR3: CASSNRGWGLISGRPPSYNEQFF

J: TRBJ1-5
V: TRBV6-6
CDR3: CASYKGREPQHF

J: TRBJ2-7
V: TRBV6-1
CDR3: CASKRLAEKDYEQYF

J: TRBJ2-7
V: TRBV3-1
CDR3: CASSQSAGVYEQYF

J: TRBJ2-1
V: TRBV12-3/TRBV12-4
CDR3: CASSWGNEQFF

J: TRBJ2-7
V: TRBV7-9
CDR3: CASSPGTSGLPYEQYF

J: TRBJ1-2
V: TRBV9
CDR3: CASTRDKNYGYTF

J: TRBJ2-7
V: TRBV7-9
CDR3: CASSAPNEQYF

J: TRBJ1-1
V: TRBV6-5
CDR3: CASSYGWGSLGSGTEAFF